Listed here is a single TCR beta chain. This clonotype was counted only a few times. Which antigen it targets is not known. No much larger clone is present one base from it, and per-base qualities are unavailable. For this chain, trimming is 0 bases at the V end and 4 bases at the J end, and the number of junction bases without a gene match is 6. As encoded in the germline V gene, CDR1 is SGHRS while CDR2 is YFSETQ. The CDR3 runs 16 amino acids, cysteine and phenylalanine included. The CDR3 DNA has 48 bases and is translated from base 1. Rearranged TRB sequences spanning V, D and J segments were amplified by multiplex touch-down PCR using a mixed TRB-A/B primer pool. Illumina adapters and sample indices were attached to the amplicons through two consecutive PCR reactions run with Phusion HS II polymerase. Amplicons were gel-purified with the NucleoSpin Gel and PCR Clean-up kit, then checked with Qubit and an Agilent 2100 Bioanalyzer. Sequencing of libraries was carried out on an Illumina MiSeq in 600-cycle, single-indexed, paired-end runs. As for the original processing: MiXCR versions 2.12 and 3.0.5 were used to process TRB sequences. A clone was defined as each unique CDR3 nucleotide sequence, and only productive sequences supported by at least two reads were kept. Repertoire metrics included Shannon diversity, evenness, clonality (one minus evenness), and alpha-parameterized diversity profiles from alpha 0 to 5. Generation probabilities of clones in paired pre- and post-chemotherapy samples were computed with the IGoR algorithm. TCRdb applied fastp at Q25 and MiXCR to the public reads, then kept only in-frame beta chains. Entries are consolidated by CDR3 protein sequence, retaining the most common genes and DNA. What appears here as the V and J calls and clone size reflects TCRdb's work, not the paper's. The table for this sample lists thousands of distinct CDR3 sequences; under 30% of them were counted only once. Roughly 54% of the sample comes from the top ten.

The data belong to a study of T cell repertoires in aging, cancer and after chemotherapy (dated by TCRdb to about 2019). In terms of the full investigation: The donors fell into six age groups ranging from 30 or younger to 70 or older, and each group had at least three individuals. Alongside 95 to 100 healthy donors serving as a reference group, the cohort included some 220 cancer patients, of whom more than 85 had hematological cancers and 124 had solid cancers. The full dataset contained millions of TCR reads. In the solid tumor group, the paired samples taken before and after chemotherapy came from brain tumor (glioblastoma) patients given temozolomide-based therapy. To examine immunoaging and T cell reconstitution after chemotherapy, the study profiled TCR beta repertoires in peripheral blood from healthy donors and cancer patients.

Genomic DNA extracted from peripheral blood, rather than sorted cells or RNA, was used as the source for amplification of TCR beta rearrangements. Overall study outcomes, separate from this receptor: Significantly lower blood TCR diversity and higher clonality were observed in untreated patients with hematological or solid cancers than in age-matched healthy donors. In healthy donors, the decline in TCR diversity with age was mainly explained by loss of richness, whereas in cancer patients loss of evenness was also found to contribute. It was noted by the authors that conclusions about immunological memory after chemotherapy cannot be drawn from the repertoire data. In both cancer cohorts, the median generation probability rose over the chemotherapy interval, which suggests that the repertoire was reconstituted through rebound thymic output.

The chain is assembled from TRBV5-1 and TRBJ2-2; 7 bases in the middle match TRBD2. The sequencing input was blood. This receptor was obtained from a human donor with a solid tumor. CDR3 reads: CASSLDAGVITGELFF. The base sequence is TGCGCCAGCAGCTTGGATGCGGGAGTAATCACCGGGGAGCTGTTTTTT.